The 10 T cell receptor beta chains below come from one sample, sequenced in a study of shared clonotypes between healthy human individuals. TCRdb keeps only in-frame clones here, not all; method: immunoSEQ multiplex PCR. This sample yields just over 2,000,000 clones, of which 90% to 95% are seen a single time; 0.13% belongs to the top ten. Sample: naive CD4+ T cells sorted from blood. Noted subset: CD45RA+ positively selected. These receptors were obtained from a young man in good health.

The chain has TRBV5-4 and TRBJ2-7; TRBD2 is a possible D gene (5 bases). Near its end, the DNA agrees better with TRBJ2-5, so the J call may be wrong. The CDR3 has 13 amino acids. Germline-derived CDR1 and CDR2 are SGHNT and YYREEE (reference sequence). The CDR3 loop is CASSRGELKTQYF. As DNA, the CDR3 is TGTGCCAGCAGCCGTGGGGAGTTAAAGACCCAGTACTTC.

The chain has TRBV4-1 and TRBJ2-2, with D maybe TRBD1 (6 bases). This CDR3 has 16 residues. Trimming cost V 4 bases and J 4 bases, with 16 bases left between them. Germline lookup yields CDR1 MGHRA and CDR2 YSYEKL. The CDR3 DNA reads as TGCGCCAGCAGCCCCAGCCCAGGGGCGGGCACCGGGGAGCTGTTTTTT. Residues: CASSPSPGAGTGELFF.

The chain links TRBV6-4 to TRBJ2-1; the D is unclear. The germline gives CDR1 MRHNA, CDR2 SNTAGT. V lost 1 base and J 5 bases, leaving 6 bases between the germline ends. CDR3 length: 13 residues. CDR3 coding DNA: TGTGCCAGCAGTGACTGGAAGGACAATGAGCAGTTCTTC. Translating gives CASSDWKDNEQFF.

V and J are TRBV30 and TRBJ2-7; tentatively, D is TRBD1 (6 bases). CDR1 and CDR2 from the germline V gene are GTSNPN and SVGIG (reference sequence). The CDR3 spans 12 residues. The CDR3 loop is CAGGHQGGEQYF. CDR3 DNA: TGTGCAGGAGGACATCAAGGGGGCGAGCAGTACTTC.

This rearrangement joins TRBV4-1 to TRBJ2-2, with D unclear. The CDR3 has 13 amino acids. Trimming removed 1 base from V and 7 bases from J, with 7 bases in between. Germline CDR1 MGHRA, CDR2 YSYEKL. The CDR3 DNA is TGCGCCAGCAGCCAAGTTGGGATCGGGGAGCTGTTTTTT. Amino acids: CASSQVGIGELFF.

The chain has TRBV6-1 and TRBJ2-7; the D gene could be TRBD1 or TRBD2 (5 bases each). Trimming cost V 1 base and J 2 bases, with 12 bases left between them. CDR3 length: 15 residues. Germline V lookup: CDR1 MNHNS, CDR2 SASEGT. CDR3 sequence reads: CASSEVRDGAYEQYF. The DNA for the CDR3 is TGTGCCAGCAGTGAAGTAAGGGACGGCGCCTACGAGCAGTACTTC.

Comment on this clone: The same CDR3 is also encoded by other DNA sequences in this sample. This chain connects TRBV19 to TRBJ2-7; D is undetermined. Germline CDR1 is LNHDA and CDR2 is SQIVND (reference sequence). With 1 base removed from V and 1 base from J, the gap between germline ends came to 8 bases. The CDR3 contains 14 residues. The CDR3 spells CASSIAGSSYEQYF. DNA for the CDR3: TGTGCCAGTAGTATAGCCGGGTCGTCCTACGAGCAGTACTTC.

The chain carries TRBV28 and TRBJ1-6; TRBD1 aligns across 9 bases. This CDR3 has 16 amino acids. CDR1 and CDR2 (germline): MDHEN, SYDVKM. V lost 2 bases, J lost 9 bases, and 8 bases stayed unmatched. The CDR3 here is CASSLNRQGGGSPLHF. CDR3 coding DNA: TGTGCCAGCAGTTTAAACCGACAGGGGGGCGGTTCACCCCTCCACTTT.

The genes are TRBV27 and TRBJ2-7, with TRBD2 as a possible D gene (7 bases). V lost 4 bases and J lost 9, with 22 bases in between. Germline assignment: CDR1 MNHEY and CDR2 SMNVEV (reference sequence). The CDR3 is 15 residues long. The CDR3 nucleotides read TGTGCCAGCAGTTCACGGGACACGGCTAGGGGGGGGCAGTACTTC. Translation: CASSSRDTARGGQYF.

V is TRBV28 and J is TRBJ1-2; 9 nucleotides align to TRBD1. CDR1 is MDHEN and CDR2 is SYDVKM in the germline V gene. The CDR3 totals 14 residues. Trimming cost V 10 bases and J 8 bases; bases outside gene matches: 14. The CDR3 region has the DNA TGTGCCATTCCGAACCCCCCGACAGGGGGAGGCTACACCTTC. Its protein product is CAIPNPPTGGGYTF.